The source of this T cell receptor (beta chain) is a study of read filtering for tumor transcriptome and immune sequencing. Overall study results and limits: Single-read clonotypes: 80% to 90% of IR-seq clonotypes (about 3.5% of reads), 74.6% of RNA-seq clonotypes (around 45% of reads).

This library used approximately 370 ng RNA and molecular barcoded adaptors spanning alpha/delta and beta/gamma chains. TCRdb re-analysed the reads in MiXCR, keeping a single row per CDR3 protein. The repertoire has under 150,000 distinct CDR3 sequences, 13% of them found once; the top ten carry just under 8.5%. This clonotype has at least ten counts. Antigen unknown. Germline V gives CDR1 SGHRS, CDR2 YFSETQ. Germline trimming cut 6 bases from V and 0 bases from J; bases unmatched to any gene: 12. This CDR3 region has 18 residues. The J gene is TRBJ2-1, the V gene TRBV5-1, with 10 bases matching TRBD2. This TCR came from a donor aged 40 or older with multiple myeloma. Sequencing was performed on a population of CD138-negative cells sorted from bone marrow. The CDR3 DNA reads as TGCGCCAGCACCCCCGTGTCTAGCGGGAGTACCTCCTACAATGAGCAGTTCTTC. Protein sequence: CASTPVSSGSTSYNEQFF.